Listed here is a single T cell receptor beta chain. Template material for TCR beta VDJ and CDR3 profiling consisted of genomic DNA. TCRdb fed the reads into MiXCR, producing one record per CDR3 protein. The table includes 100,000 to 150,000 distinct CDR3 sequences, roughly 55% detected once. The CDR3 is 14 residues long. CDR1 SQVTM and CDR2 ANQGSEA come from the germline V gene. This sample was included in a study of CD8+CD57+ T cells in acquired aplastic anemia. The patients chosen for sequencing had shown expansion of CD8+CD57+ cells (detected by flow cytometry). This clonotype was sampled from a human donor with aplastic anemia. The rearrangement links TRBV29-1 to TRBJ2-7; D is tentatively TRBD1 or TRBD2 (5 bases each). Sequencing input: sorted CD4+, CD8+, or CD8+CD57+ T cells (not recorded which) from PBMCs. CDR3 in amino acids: CASSLYGTTYEQYF. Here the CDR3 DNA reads TGCGCCAGCAGCTTGTACGGGACGACTTACGAGCAGTACTTC.